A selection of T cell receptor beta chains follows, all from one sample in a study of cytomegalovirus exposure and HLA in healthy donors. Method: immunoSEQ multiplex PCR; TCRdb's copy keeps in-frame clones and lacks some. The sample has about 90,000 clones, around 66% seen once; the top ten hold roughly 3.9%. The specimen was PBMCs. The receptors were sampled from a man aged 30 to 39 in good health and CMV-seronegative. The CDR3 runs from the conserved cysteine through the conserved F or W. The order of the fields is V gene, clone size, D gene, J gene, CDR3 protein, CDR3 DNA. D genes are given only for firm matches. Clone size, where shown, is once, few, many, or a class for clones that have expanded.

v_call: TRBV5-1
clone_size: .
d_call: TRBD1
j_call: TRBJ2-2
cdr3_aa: CASEGTGKSGELFF
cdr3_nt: TGCGCCAGCGAAGGGACAGGGAAGTCCGGGGAGCTGTTTTTT

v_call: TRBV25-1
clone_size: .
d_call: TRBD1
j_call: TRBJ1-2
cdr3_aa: CASSEQGVYHYGYTF
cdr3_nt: TGTGCCAGCAGTGAACAGGGGGTATATCACTATGGCTACACCTTC

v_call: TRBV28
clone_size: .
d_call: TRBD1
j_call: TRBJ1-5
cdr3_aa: CASSLLQGVNQPQHF
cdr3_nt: TGTGCCAGCAGTTTATTACAGGGGGTCAATCAGCCCCAGCATTTT

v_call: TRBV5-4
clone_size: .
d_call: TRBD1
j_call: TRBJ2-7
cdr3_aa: CASSDRATPAYEQYF
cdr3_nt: TGTGCCAGCAGCGACAGGGCTACACCCGCCTACGAGCAGTACTTC

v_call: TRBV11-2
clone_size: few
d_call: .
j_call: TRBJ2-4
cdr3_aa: CASRDIKGENIQYF
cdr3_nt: TGTGCCAGCAGGGACATAAAGGGGGAAAACATTCAGTACTTC

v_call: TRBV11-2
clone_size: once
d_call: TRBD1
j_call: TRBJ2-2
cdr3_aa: CASSLGTGGTGELFF
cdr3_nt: TGTGCCAGCAGCTTAGGGACAGGGGGGACCGGGGAGCTGTTTTTT

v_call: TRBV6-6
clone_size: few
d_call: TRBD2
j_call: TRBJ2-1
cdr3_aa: CASSSQAGGSYNEQFF
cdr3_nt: TGTGCCAGCAGTTCTCAAGCGGGGGGGTCCTACAATGAGCAGTTCTTC

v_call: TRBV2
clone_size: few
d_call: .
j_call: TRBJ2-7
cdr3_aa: CASRRSYEQYF
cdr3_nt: TGTGCCAGCAGGCGCTCCTACGAGCAGTACTTC

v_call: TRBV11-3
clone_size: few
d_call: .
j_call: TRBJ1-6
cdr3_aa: CASSFVVYNSPLHF
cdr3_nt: TGTGCCAGCAGCTTTGTTGTATATAATTCACCCCTCCACTTT

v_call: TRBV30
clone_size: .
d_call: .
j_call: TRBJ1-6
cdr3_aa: CAWSRHRDGNSPLHF
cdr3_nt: TGTGCCTGGAGTCGACACAGGGATGGGAATTCACCCCTCCACTTT

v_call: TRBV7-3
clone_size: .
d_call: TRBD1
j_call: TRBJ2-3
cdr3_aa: CASSLRTGEGTDTQYF
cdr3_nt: TGTGCCAGCAGCTTAAGGACAGGGGAAGGCACAGATACGCAGTATTTT

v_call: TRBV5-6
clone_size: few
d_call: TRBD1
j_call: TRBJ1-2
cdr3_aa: CASSSPGQGDYGYTF
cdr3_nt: TGTGCCAGCAGCTCGCCGGGACAGGGTGACTATGGCTACACCTTC

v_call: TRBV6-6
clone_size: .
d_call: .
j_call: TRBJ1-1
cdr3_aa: CASSYFSNTEAFF
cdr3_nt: TGTGCCAGCAGTTACTTCTCGAACACTGAAGCTTTCTTT

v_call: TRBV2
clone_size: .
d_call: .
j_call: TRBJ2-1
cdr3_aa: CASMLTNYPYNEQFF
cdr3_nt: TGTGCCAGCATGTTAACAAACTACCCCTACAATGAGCAGTTCTTC

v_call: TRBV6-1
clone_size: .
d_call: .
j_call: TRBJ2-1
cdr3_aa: CASKPGDLYNEQFF
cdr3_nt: TGTGCCAGCAAACCGGGAGATCTATACAATGAGCAGTTCTTC

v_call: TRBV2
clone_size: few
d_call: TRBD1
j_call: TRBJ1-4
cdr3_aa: CASRRRDSLEKLFF
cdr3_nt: TGTGCCAGCCGCCGGAGGGACAGTTTGGAAAAACTGTTTTTT

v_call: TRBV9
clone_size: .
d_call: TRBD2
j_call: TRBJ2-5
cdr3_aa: CASSVVGGGGPRLETQYF
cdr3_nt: TGTGCCAGCAGCGTAGTGGGCGGGGGGGGGCCTCGGTTAGAGACCCAGTACTTC

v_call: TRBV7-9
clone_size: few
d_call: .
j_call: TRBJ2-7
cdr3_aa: CASSVTAYEQYF
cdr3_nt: TGTGCCAGCAGCGTGACTGCCTACGAGCAGTACTTC

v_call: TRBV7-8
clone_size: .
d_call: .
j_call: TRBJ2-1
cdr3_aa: CASSLATGSYNEQFF
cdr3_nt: TGTGCCAGCAGCTTAGCTACGGGCTCCTACAATGAGCAGTTCTTC

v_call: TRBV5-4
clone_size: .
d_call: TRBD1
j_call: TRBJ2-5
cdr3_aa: CASSVTGDETQYF
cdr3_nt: TGTGCCAGCAGCGTGACAGGGGACGAGACCCAGTACTTC

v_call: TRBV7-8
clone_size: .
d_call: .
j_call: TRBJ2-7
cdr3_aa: CASSRGSYEQYF
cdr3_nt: TGTGCCAGCAGCAGAGGATCCTACGAGCAGTACTTC

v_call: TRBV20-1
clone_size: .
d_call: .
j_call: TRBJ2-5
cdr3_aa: CSASSEETQYF
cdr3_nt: TGCAGTGCTAGTTCAGAAGAGACCCAGTACTTC

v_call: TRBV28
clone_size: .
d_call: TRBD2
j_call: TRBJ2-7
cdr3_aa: CASREASGGYEQYF
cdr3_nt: TGTGCCAGCAGGGAGGCTAGCGGAGGCTACGAGCAGTACTTC

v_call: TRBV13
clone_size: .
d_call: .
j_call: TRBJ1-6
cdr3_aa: CASSLGSRNSPLHF
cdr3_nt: TGTGCCAGCAGCTTAGGCTCCCGGAATTCACCCCTCCACTTT